Presented here are 22 T cell receptor beta chains from one specimen sequenced in a study of OX40 agonist ivuxolimab in advanced cancers. Data came from immunoSEQ multiplex PCR; TCRdb stores just in-frame clones and leaves some out. Of about 70,000 clones listed, around four fifths were seen once; the top ten hold 5% to 6%. Material: CD4+ or CD8+ T cells sorted from blood, obtained in a trial of the OX40 agonist ivuxolimab. The origin of the receptors is an adult with an advanced solid tumor such as melanoma, head and neck, liver or kidney cancer.

This clone occurred a few times. The rearrangement links TRBV5-6 to TRBJ2-5, with TRBD2 identical over 7 bases. V dropped 4 bases and J dropped 3; count of bases not matched to a gene: 6. Germline V gene sequence: CDR1 SGHDT, CDR2 YYEEEE. The CDR3 has 14 amino acids. CDR3 sequence (DNA): TGTGCCAGCAGCCCCGGGGACTACAAAGAGACCCAGTACTTC. This gives the protein CASSPGDYKETQYF.

CDR3 bases: TGTGCCAGCAGCCAAGCCCGGGTCGAGCAGTTCTTC. Protein sequence: CASSQARVEQFF. The chain links TRBV14 to TRBJ2-1; D uncertain. Germline assignment: CDR1 SGHDN and CDR2 FVKESK. This CDR3 is built from 12 residues. V was clipped by 1 base and J by 10 bases, with 8 bases between them.

The gene calls are TRBV6-5 and TRBJ1-2; D not resolved. The CDR3 spans 13 residues. Germline loops: CDR1 MNHEY, CDR2 SVGAGI. Trimming shortened V by 2 bases and J by 4 bases, and 8 bases separated the two germline ends. In DNA form, the CDR3 reads TGTGCCAGCAGTTACGGCAGGAGCTATGGCTACACCTTC. Its protein product is CASSYGRSYGYTF.

The genes are TRBV11-2 and TRBJ2-4; a weak D match, TRBD2 (6 bases). The CDR3 is 15 residues long. Between the trimmed V and J ends, which lost 5 bases and 5 bases, there was a span of 16 bases. The germline gives CDR1 SGHAT, CDR2 FQNNGV. As DNA, the CDR3 is TGTGCCAGCAGCCCCTCAGGGACTGTCCAAAACATTCAGTACTTC. Its protein is CASSPSGTVQNIQYF.

The chain is built from TRBV19 and TRBJ2-1; tentatively, D is TRBD2 (6 bases). V shed 6 bases and J shed 2 bases, with 17 bases lying between them. The CDR3 is 16 amino acids. Germline V gene lookup returns CDR1 LNHDA and CDR2 SQIVND (reference sequence). The CDR3 sequence: CASSPSAYRTYNEQFF. CDR3 DNA sequence: TGTGCCAGTAGCCCTAGCGCATATCGGACCTACAATGAGCAGTTCTTC.

The V call is TRBV18, the J call TRBJ2-5; D remains ambiguous. V lost 3 bases, J lost 5 bases, and 10 bases lay in between. CDR1 and CDR2 from the germline V gene are KGHSH and LQKENI. The CDR3 is made up of 13 amino acids. For the CDR3, the DNA is TGTGCCAGCTCACCCGAACAGTCGGAGACCCAGTACTTC. Translated, it gives CASSPEQSETQYF.

This sequence joins TRBV9 and TRBJ2-7; D is unclear. Per germline, CDR1 SGDLS and CDR2 YYNGEE. Trimming stripped 4 bases from V and 0 bases from J, with 17 bases between. CDR3 size: 16 residues. Here the CDR3 DNA reads TGTGCCAGCAGCCCCCTCTCCGCCACCAGCTCCTACGAGCAGTACTTC. It codes for CASSPLSATSSYEQYF.

The J gene is TRBJ1-6, the V gene TRBV28; 8 nucleotides line up with TRBD1. CDR1 is MDHEN, CDR2 SYDVKM, per germline. This CDR3 comprises 14 residues. V shed 7 bases, J shed 11 bases, and the junction held 10 bases outside the gene matches. The CDR3 bases are TGTGCCAGCACTCGGACAGGGACTTTCACACCCCTCCACTTT. Translating gives CASTRTGTFTPLHF.

This clone was seen only once. This chain connects TRBV19 to TRBJ1-5, with 9 positions matching TRBD1. This CDR3 has 15 amino acids. Germline V gene sequence: CDR1 LNHDA, CDR2 SQIVND (reference sequence). Trimming removed 4 bases from V and 4 bases from J; junction bases left unmatched: 5. CDR3 residues: CASSKTGGRNQPQHF. DNA for the CDR3: TGTGCCAGTAGTAAGACAGGGGGGCGGAATCAGCCCCAGCATTTT. The variable domain in full, with the rest retrieved from reference TRBV19 and TRBJ1-5, is DGGITQSPKYLFRKEGQNVTLSCEQNLNHDAMYWYRQDPGQGLRLIYYSQIVNDFQKGDIAEGYSVSREKKESFPLTVTSAQKNPTAFYLCASSKTGGRNQPQHFGDGTRLSIL.

The rearrangement links TRBV19 to TRBJ2-2, with a possible D match to TRBD2 (6 bases). Germline V gene lookup returns CDR1 LNHDA and CDR2 SQIVND (reference sequence). This CDR3 comprises 16 residues. V lost 9 bases and J 1 base, leaving 18 bases between the germline ends. In nucleotides, the CDR3 is TGTGCCAGCCGGGGAAGGGAGGTGGGGAACACCGGGGAGCTGTTTTTT. Its translation is CASRGREVGNTGELFF.

The chain couples TRBV6-5 to TRBJ2-7; 11 bases line up with TRBD2. J was trimmed by 1 base and V by 6 bases; bases with no gene match: 5. The germline V gene encodes CDR1 MNHEY and CDR2 SVGAGI. This CDR3 contains 15 residues. The CDR3 coding sequence is TGTGCCAGCAGCCCCCTAGCGGGAGGTTCCTACGAGCAGTACTTC. It translates to CASSPLAGGSYEQYF.

This clone was counted at least ten times. The V call is TRBV29-1, the J call TRBJ2-7; D gene ambiguous. Looked up from germline, CDR1 is SQVTM and CDR2 is ANQGSEA. V lost 4 bases and J lost 2, with 21 bases in between. The CDR3 is made up of 16 amino acids. The CDR3 DNA reads TGCAGCGTTGGGACCCCGGGCTTAAGGCGCCCCTACGAGCAGTACTTC. Its translation: CSVGTPGLRRPYEQYF.

The V gene is TRBV5-1, the J gene TRBJ2-2; either TRBD1 or TRBD2 may fit D (5 bases each). The length of the CDR3 is 14 residues. With 4 bases removed from V and 5 bases from J, the gap between germline ends came to 12 bases. The germline V gene encodes CDR1 SGHRS and CDR2 YFSETQ. Here the CDR3 reads CASSPGLETGELFF. CDR3 nucleotide sequence: TGCGCCAGCAGCCCGGGGCTTGAAACCGGGGAGCTGTTTTTT.

This clone showed up just a few times. This chain links TRBV9 with TRBJ2-5; 7 positions match TRBD1. Germline V CDR1 and CDR2: SGDLS, YYNGEE. This CDR3 contains 13 residues. With V trimmed by 4 bases and J by 5 bases, 5 bases remained unmatched. CDR3 DNA sequence: TGTGCCAGCAGCCGGACAGGAACGGAGACCCAGTACTTC. It specifies CASSRTGTETQYF.

V usage is TRBV5-1 and J usage is TRBJ1-2, with TRBD1 as a possible D gene (6 bases). CDR3 length: 14 amino acids. The V and J ends lost 4 bases and 4 bases respectively, with 14 bases between them. Germline lookup yields CDR1 SGHRS and CDR2 YFSETQ. CDR3 coding DNA: TGCGCCAGCAGCAAAAAGACAGGCGTCTATGGCTACACCTTC. Translating gives CASSKKTGVYGYTF.

This clone has only a few counts. This sequence joins TRBV2 and TRBJ1-2; 7 positions agree with TRBD1. V trimming: 7 bases; J trimming: 5 bases; junction bases outside the gene matches: 10. The CDR3 is made up of 14 amino acids. Germline CDR1 is SNHLY and CDR2 is FYNNEI. CDR3 sequence reads: CASKRRGLKYGYTF. Written as DNA, the CDR3 is TGTGCCAGCAAAAGAAGGGGGCTGAAGTATGGCTACACCTTC.

The gene calls are TRBV2 and TRBJ2-1, with D possibly being TRBD1 (7 bases). Trimming stripped 6 bases from V and 7 bases from J, with 19 bases between. There are 15 residues in the CDR3. The germline V gene encodes CDR1 SNHLY and CDR2 FYNNEI. In DNA form, the CDR3 reads TGTGCCAGCAGCCTGTGGGCGGAGGGGGCTAATGAGCAGTTCTTC. Translating gives CASSLWAEGANEQFF.

This chain links TRBV5-1 with TRBJ2-5; D is perhaps TRBD2 (5 bases). CDR1 is SGHRS, CDR2 YFSETQ, per germline. The CDR3 runs to 14 residues. V lost 4 bases to trimming and J lost 1 base, with 11 bases between them. The CDR3 loop reads CASSTGSGQETQYF. The CDR3 coding sequence is TGCGCCAGCAGCACCGGAAGCGGCCAAGAGACCCAGTACTTC.

The rearrangement joins TRBV4-3 to TRBJ2-1, with D perhaps matching TRBD1 or TRBD2 (5 bases each). The CDR3 contains 14 residues. Germline values: CDR1 LGHNA, CDR2 YSLEER. V was shortened by 5 bases and J by 9 bases, with 17 bases between the two germline ends. As DNA, the CDR3 is TGCGCCAGCAGCGAACGGGACCGACTATCTGAGCAGTTCTTC. Residues: CASSERDRLSEQFF.

The CDR3 DNA sequence: TGTGCCAGCAGTAGGTGGGCTAGCGAGGAGACCCAGTACTTC. Translating gives CASSRWASEETQYF. The chain has TRBV7-2 and TRBJ2-5, with D tentatively TRBD2 (6 bases). The CDR3 covers 14 residues. Germline-derived CDR1 and CDR2 are SGHTA and FQGNSA. V was clipped by 6 bases and J by 5 bases, with 16 bases between them.

This rearrangement joins TRBV5-1 to TRBJ2-7; 8 nucleotides agree with TRBD1. After removal of 5 bases from V and 4 bases from J, the junction contained 8 bases not matched to a gene. This CDR3 is built from 14 residues. Germline values: CDR1 SGHRS, CDR2 YFSETQ. The CDR3 nucleotides are TGCGCCAGCAGTCCCAGGGGACAGGTATACGAGCAGTACTTC. This translates into CASSPRGQVYEQYF.

V and J are TRBV19 and TRBJ1-5, with D possibly matching TRBD1 (5 bases). This CDR3 is built from 13 residues. With 3 bases removed from V and 7 bases from J, the gap between germline ends came to 10 bases. The germline gives CDR1 LNHDA, CDR2 SQIVND (reference sequence). The CDR3: CASSMGGYQPQHF. CDR3 DNA sequence: TGTGCCAGTAGTATGGGGGGATACCAGCCCCAGCATTTT.